What follows are 3 T cell receptor beta chains derived from one specimen sequenced in a study of blood T cells in healthy people across ages. Primers used in a second PCR of roughly 6 to 12 cycles were a sample-barcoded 5' primer and a J-beta primer mix. In TCRdb, the 5' RACE reads were re-called with MiXCR into one record per CDR3 protein. This sample has around 800,000 distinct CDR3 sequences, with about 59% found just once. What was sequenced was blood. The receptors here all came from a man aged 25-45 years in good health.

About this clonotype: A junction end diverges from the germline sequence, so it may reflect a read error. The V call is TRBV5-5, the J call TRBJ2-5; TRBD2 aligns across 9 bases. CDR3 length: 15 amino acids. Germline-derived CDR1 and CDR2 are SGHKS and YYEKEE (reference sequence). This CDR3 is CASSAQTSGGEAQYF. The CDR3 DNA is TGTGCCAGCAGCGCCCAGACTAGCGGAGGAGAGGCCCAGTACTTC.

This CDR3 reads CSARYGVVQPQHF. The CDR3 nucleotides are TGCAGTGCTAGATACGGGGTTGTTCAGCCCCAGCATTTT. The chain combines TRBV20-1 with TRBJ1-5; the D is unclear. There are 13 residues in the CDR3. The V gene lost 2 bases and the J gene lost 6 bases, with 11 bases spanning the gap. Per germline, CDR1 DFQATT and CDR2 SNEGSKA (reference sequence).

Here the CDR3 reads CASSSGLPNVLTF. The CDR3 DNA follows: TGTGCCAGCAGTTCGGGACTCCCCAACGTCCTGACTTTC. V usage is TRBV6-5 and J usage is TRBJ2-6; weak D call: TRBD2 (6 bases). CDR1 is MNHEY, CDR2 SVGAGI, per germline. V lost 4 bases and J lost 8, with 9 bases in between. The CDR3 length is 13 residues.